This T cell receptor beta chain was profiled in a study of CD8 T cells in Susac syndrome. It was with random hexamers that roughly 0.5 to 1 ug RNA was reverse transcribed. One entry per CDR3 protein, called by TCRdb with MiXCR from the immunoSEQ multiplex PCR reads. The top ten hold approximately 0.12% of the sample, which has 250,000 to 350,000 distinct CDR3 sequences, more than 75% seen once. Trimming stripped 6 bases from V and 1 base from J, with 12 bases between. CDR1 is MNHEY and CDR2 is SMNVEV in the germline V gene (reference sequence). The CDR3 is 14 amino acids. General observations from the study: The study recognized that its TCR sequencing and HLA analysis covered a relatively small number of individuals.

Details on this clonotype: Its antigen remains unidentified.

Each multiple sclerosis control was a treatment-naive patient with relapsing-remitting disease that was either stable or active. The rearrangement joins TRBV27 to TRBJ1-2; D not resolved. Material: CD8+ T cells from PBMCs. This TCR was recovered from a human donor with multiple sclerosis. Here the CDR3 reads CASSAGLVNYGYTF. The DNA of the CDR3 is TGTGCCAGCAGCGCCGGCCTGGTTAACTATGGCTACACCTTC.